The 18 T cell receptor beta chains below come from one sample, sequenced in a study of cytomegalovirus exposure and HLA in healthy donors. TCRdb keeps only in-frame clones here, not all; method: immunoSEQ multiplex PCR. The table lists more than 55,000 clones, 80% to 95% of them singletons. The sample was PBMCs. Receptors originate from a man younger than 30 in good health and CMV-seronegative.

V and J are TRBV30 and TRBJ2-7; 12 nucleotides match TRBD2. This CDR3 has 15 amino acids. Trimming took 2 bases from V and 1 from J; bases not matched to a gene: 3. Germline CDR1 reads GTSNPN; CDR2 reads SVGIG (reference sequence). As DNA, the CDR3 is TGTGCCTGGAGTCGAGGGACTAGCGGGTCCTACGAGCAGTACTTC. The encoded protein is CAWSRGTSGSYEQYF.

The chain links TRBV28 to TRBJ2-1, with 9 bases fitting TRBD1. Germline lookup yields CDR1 MDHEN and CDR2 SYDVKM. Trimming at V came to 4 bases and at J to 7 bases, leaving 11 bases not matched to a gene. CDR3 size: 16 residues. The CDR3 is CASSSPIRDRANEQFF. The CDR3 DNA reads TGTGCCAGCAGTTCTCCAATTCGGGACAGGGCGAATGAGCAGTTCTTC. Complete variable domain (other parts from reference TRBV28 and TRBJ2-1): DVKVTQSSRYLVKRTGEKVFLECVQDMDHENMFWYRQDPGLGLRLIYFSYDVKMKEKGDIPEGYSVSREKKERFSLILESASTNQTSMYLCASSSPIRDRANEQFFGPGTRLTVL.

The V call is TRBV27, the J call TRBJ2-3; D is perhaps TRBD1 (5 bases). V was cut by 2 bases and J by 4 bases, with 13 bases left in between. This CDR3 comprises 15 residues. CDR1 and CDR2 from the germline V gene are MNHEY and SMNVEV (reference sequence). The CDR3: CASSLVRGGSDTQYF. CDR3 in DNA: TGTGCCAGCAGTTTAGTAAGGGGCGGATCAGATACGCAGTATTTT.

Here the CDR3 reads CASRASYEQYF. For the CDR3, the DNA is TGTGCCAGCAGGGCTTCTTACGAGCAGTACTTC. The chain is built from TRBV2 and TRBJ2-7; D gene unclear. Trimming cost V 6 bases and J 4 bases, with 7 bases left between them. The germline V gene has CDR1 SNHLY and CDR2 FYNNEI. This CDR3 has 11 amino acids.

The chain joins TRBV5-1 to TRBJ2-7; tentative D call: TRBD1 (6 bases). The CDR3 covers 12 residues. Germline V lookup: CDR1 SGHRS, CDR2 YFSETQ. V lost 4 bases, J lost 5 bases, and 10 bases lay in between. The CDR3, as DNA: TGCGCCAGCAGCCTCACAGGGCACGAGCAGTACTTC. Translated, it gives CASSLTGHEQYF.

Only one count was recorded for this clone. The chain is built from TRBV25-1 and TRBJ2-7; 7 bases agree with TRBD2. The trim removed 4 bases at V and 3 bases at J, leaving 0 bases unmatched. Germline V CDR1 and CDR2: MGHDK, SYGVNS. The CDR3 loop spans 12 amino acids. The CDR3 DNA sequence: TGTGCCAGCAGTGGGGGGGGCTACGAGCAGTACTTC. Amino acid sequence: CASSGGGYEQYF.

The rearrangement links TRBV6-5 to TRBJ2-1; TRBD2 matches at 8 bases. Germline CDR1 MNHEY, CDR2 SVGAGI. The CDR3 spans 16 residues. V lost 2 bases, J lost 7 bases, and 10 bases stayed unmatched. This chain's CDR3 is CASSYAGGLRGNEQFF. CDR3 coding DNA: TGTGCCAGCAGTTACGCGGGGGGCCTCCGGGGGAATGAGCAGTTCTTC.

CDR3 sequence reads: CASSDQTGLRVGYTF. The CDR3 DNA sequence: TGTGCCAGCAGTGACCAGACAGGCTTAAGAGTCGGCTACACCTTC. This sequence joins TRBV2 and TRBJ1-2, with D tentatively TRBD1 (6 bases). The V gene lost 3 bases and the J gene lost 8 bases, with 19 bases spanning the gap. The CDR3 loop spans 15 amino acids. Germline V gene data show CDR1 as SNHLY and CDR2 as FYNNEI.

The rearrangement joins TRBV19 to TRBJ2-7, with D tentatively TRBD1 (5 bases). CDR1 LNHDA and CDR2 SQIVND come from the germline V gene (reference sequence). The V and J ends lost 5 bases and 0 bases respectively, with 11 bases between them. The CDR3 covers 14 residues. The CDR3 protein is CASSSHRNSYEQYF. CDR3 bases: TGTGCCAGTAGTTCCCACAGGAACTCCTACGAGCAGTACTTC.

The genes are TRBV15 and TRBJ1-5; tentatively, D is TRBD1 (6 bases). The ends were cut back, 1 base at V and 6 bases at J, with 13 bases in the middle. Looked up from germline, CDR1 is LNHNV and CDR2 is YYDKDF (reference sequence). This CDR3 region has 15 residues. This CDR3 is CATSRVRGGGQPQHF. CDR3 DNA sequence: TGTGCCACCAGCAGAGTCAGGGGTGGGGGTCAGCCCCAGCATTTT.

The chain uses TRBV15 and TRBJ2-1, with 9 bases lining up with TRBD2. CDR3 length: 16 amino acids. CDR1 and CDR2 (germline): LNHNV, YYDKDF (reference sequence). The ends lost 0 bases at V and 5 bases at J; junction bases unmatched: 5. In DNA, the CDR3 is TGTGCCACCAGCAGAGATGTAGCGGGAGCGAACAATGAGCAGTTCTTC. This encodes CATSRDVAGANNEQFF.

The chain links TRBV5-1 to TRBJ2-1, with 9 bases identical to TRBD2. Trimming took 2 bases from V and 0 from J; bases not matched to a gene: 0. The length of the CDR3 is 15 residues. Germline V gene data show CDR1 as SGHRS and CDR2 as YFSETQ. Here the CDR3 DNA reads TGCGCCAGCAGCTTTAGCGGGAGCTCCTACAATGAGCAGTTCTTC. It encodes CASSFSGSSYNEQFF.

V gene TRBV6-6 combines with J gene TRBJ1-4; D is unclear. CDR1 MNHNY and CDR2 SVGAGI come from the germline V gene (reference sequence). The CDR3 extends over 14 amino acids. Trimming stripped 4 bases from V and 8 bases from J, with 14 bases between. Written as DNA, the CDR3 is TGTGCCAGCAGTTTGCCCGGCTCGAGGGAAAAACTGTTTTTT. Translating it yields CASSLPGSREKLFF.

The rearrangement uses TRBV28 and TRBJ1-2, with unresolved D. The germline gives CDR1 MDHEN, CDR2 SYDVKM. The CDR3 extends over 13 amino acids. Trimming removed 6 bases at V and 0 bases at J, with 8 bases between. The CDR3 DNA sequence: TGTGCCAGCAGCTTAGAGTCTAACTATGGCTACACCTTC. It codes for CASSLESNYGYTF.

This clone was detected only a few times. This chain links TRBV27 with TRBJ2-1; TRBD2 aligns across 12 bases. Losses at the gene ends were 5 bases for V and 1 base for J; bases not matched to a gene: 6. Germline values: CDR1 MNHEY, CDR2 SMNVEV (reference sequence). The CDR3 is made up of 17 amino acids. The CDR3 is CASSGGTSGLSYNEQFF. Written as DNA, the CDR3 is TGTGCCAGCAGTGGAGGGACTAGCGGGTTGTCCTACAATGAGCAGTTCTTC.

The CDR3 protein is CASSEEARQEGEQYF. CDR3 sequence (DNA): TGTGCCAGCAGTGAAGAGGCTCGACAAGAGGGCGAGCAGTACTTC. The gene calls are TRBV2 and TRBJ2-7; maybe TRBD2 (5 bases). CDR1 is SNHLY and CDR2 is FYNNEI in the germline V gene. The CDR3 has 15 amino acids. V was trimmed by 1 base and J by 6 bases, leaving 16 bases between them.

This clone was counted a single time. The gene calls are TRBV28 and TRBJ2-7; the D gene is possibly TRBD2 (5 bases). CDR3 size: 14 residues. With 3 bases removed from V and 6 bases from J, the gap between germline ends came to 15 bases. In germline, CDR1 is MDHEN, CDR2 SYDVKM. CDR3 sequence reads: CASSLEGLSFEQYF. The CDR3 nucleotides read TGTGCCAGCAGTTTGGAAGGACTCTCGTTCGAGCAGTACTTC.

This rearrangement joins TRBV7-9 to TRBJ1-4; D gene ambiguous. CDR1 is SEHNR and CDR2 is FQNEAQ in the germline V gene (reference sequence). This CDR3 region has 12 residues. V dropped 3 bases and J dropped 8 bases, with 7 bases sitting between them. The CDR3 region is CASSLREEKLFF. The CDR3 nucleotides are TGTGCCAGCAGCTTGAGAGAAGAAAAACTGTTTTTT.